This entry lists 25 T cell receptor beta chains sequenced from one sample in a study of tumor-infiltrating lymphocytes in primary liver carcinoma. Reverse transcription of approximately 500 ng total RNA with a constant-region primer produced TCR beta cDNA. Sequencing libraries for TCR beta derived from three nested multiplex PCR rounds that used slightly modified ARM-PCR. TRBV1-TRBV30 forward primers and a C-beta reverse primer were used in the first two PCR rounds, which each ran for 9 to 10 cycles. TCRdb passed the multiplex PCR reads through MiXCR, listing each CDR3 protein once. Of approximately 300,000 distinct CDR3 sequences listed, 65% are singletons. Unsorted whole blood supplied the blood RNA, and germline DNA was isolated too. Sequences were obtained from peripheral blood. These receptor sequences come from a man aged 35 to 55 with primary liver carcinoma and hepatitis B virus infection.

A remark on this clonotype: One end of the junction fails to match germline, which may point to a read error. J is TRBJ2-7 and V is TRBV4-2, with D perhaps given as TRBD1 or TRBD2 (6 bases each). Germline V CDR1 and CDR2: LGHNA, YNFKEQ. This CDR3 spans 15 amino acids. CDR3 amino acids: CASSLEGGGTYEQCF. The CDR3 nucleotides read TGTGCAAGCAGCCTCGAGGGGGGAGGAACCTACGAGCAGTGCTTC.

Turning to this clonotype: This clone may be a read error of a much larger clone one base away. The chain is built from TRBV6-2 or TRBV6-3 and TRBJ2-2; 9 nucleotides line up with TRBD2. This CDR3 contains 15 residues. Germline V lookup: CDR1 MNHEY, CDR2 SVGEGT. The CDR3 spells CASSLGTSQSGEPFF. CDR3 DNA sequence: TGTGCCAGCAGCCTAGGGACTAGCCAGTCCGGGGAGCCGTTTTTT.

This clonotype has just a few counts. The CDR3 DNA reads TGCGCCAGCAGCTGGGGACTAGCAGAAGGAACCCAGTACTTC. It translates to CASSWGLAEGTQYF. The chain recombines TRBV5-1 with TRBJ2-5; 9 bases are shared with TRBD2. J gave up 8 bases and V 3 bases, and 8 bases lay outside the gene matches. The CDR3 consists of 14 residues. In germline, CDR1 is SGHRS, CDR2 YFSETQ. The full variable domain, rest sourced from reference TRBV5-1 and TRBJ2-5, is KAGVTQTPRYLIKTRGQQVTLSCSPISGHRSVSWYQQTPGQGLQFLFEYFSETQRNKGNFPGRFSGRQFSNSRSEMNVSTLELGDSALYLCASSWGLAEGTQYFGPGTRLLVL.

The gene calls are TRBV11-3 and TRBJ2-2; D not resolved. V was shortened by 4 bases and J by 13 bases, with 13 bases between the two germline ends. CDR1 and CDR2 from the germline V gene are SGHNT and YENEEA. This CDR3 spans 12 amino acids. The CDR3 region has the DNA TGTGCCAGCAGCTCTTTCACCGTGGGGCTGTTTTTT. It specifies CASSSFTVGLFF.

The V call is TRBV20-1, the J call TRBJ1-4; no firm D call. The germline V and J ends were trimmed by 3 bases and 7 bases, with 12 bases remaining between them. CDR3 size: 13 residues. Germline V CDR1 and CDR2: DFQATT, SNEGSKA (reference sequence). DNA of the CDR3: TGCAGTGCTAGGGCGCGGGCAGGTGAAAAACTGTTTTTT. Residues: CSARARAGEKLFF.

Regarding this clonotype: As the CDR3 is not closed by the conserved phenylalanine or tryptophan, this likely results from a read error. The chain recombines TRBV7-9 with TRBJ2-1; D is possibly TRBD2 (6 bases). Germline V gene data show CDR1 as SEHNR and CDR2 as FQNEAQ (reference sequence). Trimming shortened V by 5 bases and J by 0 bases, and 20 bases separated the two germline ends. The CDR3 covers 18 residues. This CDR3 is CASSPLTPGVSSYNEQFS. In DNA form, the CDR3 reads TGTGCCAGCAGCCCCCTAACACCGGGAGTCAGCTCCTACAATGAGCAGTTCTCC.

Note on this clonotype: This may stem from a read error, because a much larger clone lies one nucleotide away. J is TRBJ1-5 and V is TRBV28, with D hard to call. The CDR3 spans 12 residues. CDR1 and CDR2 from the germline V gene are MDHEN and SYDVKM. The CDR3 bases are TGTGCCAACAGTTTACGAGCTCAGCCCCAGCATTTT. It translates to CANSLRAQPQHF.

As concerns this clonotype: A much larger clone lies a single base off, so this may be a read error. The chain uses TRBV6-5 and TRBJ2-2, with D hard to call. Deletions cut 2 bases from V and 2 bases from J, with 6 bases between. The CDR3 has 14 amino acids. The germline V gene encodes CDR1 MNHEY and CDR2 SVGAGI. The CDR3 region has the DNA TGTGCCAGCAGTTACAGGCATAACACCGGGGAGCTGTTTTTT. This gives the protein CASSYRHNTGELFF.

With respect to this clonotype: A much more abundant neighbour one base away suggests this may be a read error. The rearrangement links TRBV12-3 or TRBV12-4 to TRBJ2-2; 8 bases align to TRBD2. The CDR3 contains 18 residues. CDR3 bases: TGTGCCAGCATCACGACTGACGGGAGGGTGGTAGGCACCGGGAAGCTGTTTTTT. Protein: CASITTDGRVVGTGKLFF.

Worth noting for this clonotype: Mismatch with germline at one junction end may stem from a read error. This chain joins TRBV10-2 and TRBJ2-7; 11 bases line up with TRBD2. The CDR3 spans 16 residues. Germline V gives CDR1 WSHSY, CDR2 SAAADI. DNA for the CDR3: TGCGCCGGCAGTCCCGGGCTAGCGGGAGGAACCTACGAGCAGTACTTC. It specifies CAGSPGLAGGTYEQYF.

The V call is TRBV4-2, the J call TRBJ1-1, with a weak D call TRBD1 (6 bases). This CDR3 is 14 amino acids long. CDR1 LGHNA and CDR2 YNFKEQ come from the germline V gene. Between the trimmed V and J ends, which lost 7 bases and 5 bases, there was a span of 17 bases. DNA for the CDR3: TGTGCCAGCAACAAGGCTGGACAGTCGACTGAAGCTTTCTTT. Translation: CASNKAGQSTEAFF.

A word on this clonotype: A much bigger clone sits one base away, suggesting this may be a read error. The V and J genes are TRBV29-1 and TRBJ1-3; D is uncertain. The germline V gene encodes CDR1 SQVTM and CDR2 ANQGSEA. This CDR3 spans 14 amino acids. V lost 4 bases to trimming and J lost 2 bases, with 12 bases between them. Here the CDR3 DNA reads TGCAGCGTTGGCCCGGACGGCCCTGGAAACACCATATATTTT. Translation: CSVGPDGPGNTIYF.

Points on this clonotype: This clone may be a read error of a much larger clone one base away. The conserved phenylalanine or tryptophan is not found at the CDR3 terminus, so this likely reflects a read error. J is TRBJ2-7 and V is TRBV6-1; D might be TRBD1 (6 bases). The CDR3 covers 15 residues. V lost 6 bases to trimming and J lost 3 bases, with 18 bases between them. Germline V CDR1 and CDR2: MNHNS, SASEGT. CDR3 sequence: CASSLSRQAVYEQYY. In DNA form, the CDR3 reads TGTGCCAGCAGCCTAAGCCGACAGGCAGTCTACGAGCAGTACTAC.

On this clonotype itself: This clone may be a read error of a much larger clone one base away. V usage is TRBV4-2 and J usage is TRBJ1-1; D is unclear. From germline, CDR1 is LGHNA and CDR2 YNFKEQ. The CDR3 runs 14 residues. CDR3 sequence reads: CASSQGGLNSEAFF. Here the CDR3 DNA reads TGTGCCAGCAGCCAAGGCGGGTTGAACTCTGAAGCTTTCTTT.

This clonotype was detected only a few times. The CDR3, as DNA: TGCGCCAGCAGCTCCAGATCGCCCTCCGGGACTAGCGCATCTAGCTCCTACAATGAGCAGTTCTTC. It specifies CASSSRSPSGTSASSSYNEQFF. The rearrangement links TRBV5-1 to TRBJ2-1; 10 bases are a match to TRBD2. The CDR3 runs 22 residues. Germline values: CDR1 SGHRS, CDR2 YFSETQ. V lost 3 bases and J lost 0; bases outside the gene matches: 21.

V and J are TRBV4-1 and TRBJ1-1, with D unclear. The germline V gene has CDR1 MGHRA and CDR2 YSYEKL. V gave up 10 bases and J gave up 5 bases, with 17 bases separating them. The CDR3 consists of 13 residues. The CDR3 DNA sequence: TGCGCCAACAACCAAGAGGGTTGGACTGAAGCTTTCTTT. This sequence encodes CANNQEGWTEAFF.

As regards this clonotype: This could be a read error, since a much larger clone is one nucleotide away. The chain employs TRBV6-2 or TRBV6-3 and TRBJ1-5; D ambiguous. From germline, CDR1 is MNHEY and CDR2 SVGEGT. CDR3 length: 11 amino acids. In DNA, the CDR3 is TGTGCCGGCAGTTACTTGGGGCCCCAGCATTTT. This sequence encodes CAGSYLGPQHF.

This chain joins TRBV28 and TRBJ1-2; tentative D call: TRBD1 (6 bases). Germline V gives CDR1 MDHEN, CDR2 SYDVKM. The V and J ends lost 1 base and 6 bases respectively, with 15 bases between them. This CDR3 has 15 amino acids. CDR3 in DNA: TGTGCCAGCAGTTTATTGGGGGCGCTTAGAAATGGCTACACCTTC. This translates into CASSLLGALRNGYTF.

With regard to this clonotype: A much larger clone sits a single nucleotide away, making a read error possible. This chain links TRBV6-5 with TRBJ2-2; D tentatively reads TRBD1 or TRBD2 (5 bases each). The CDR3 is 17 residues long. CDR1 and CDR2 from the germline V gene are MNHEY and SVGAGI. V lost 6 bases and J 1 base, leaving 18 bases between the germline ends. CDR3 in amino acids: CASSPTPEDMNTGELFF. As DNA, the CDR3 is TGTGCCAGCAGCCCGACCCCGGAGGACATGAACACCGGGGAGCTGTTTTTT.

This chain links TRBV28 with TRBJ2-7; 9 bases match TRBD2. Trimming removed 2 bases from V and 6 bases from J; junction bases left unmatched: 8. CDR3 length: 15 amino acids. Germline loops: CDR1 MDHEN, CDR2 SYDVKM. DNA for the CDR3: TGTGCCAGCAGTTTAAAGGGCGGGAGGGTCGTCGAGCAGTACTTC. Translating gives CASSLKGGRVVEQYF.

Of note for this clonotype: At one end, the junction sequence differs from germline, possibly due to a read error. In DNA form, the CDR3 reads TGTGCCAGCAGTTACTCGAGGGGAAACACCAGGGAGCTGCTTTTT. This encodes CASSYSRGNTRELLF. The chain has TRBV6-5 and TRBJ2-2; D possibly uses TRBD1 or TRBD2 (5 bases each). The CDR3 length is 15 residues. Germline V gene lookup returns CDR1 MNHEY and CDR2 SVGAGI.

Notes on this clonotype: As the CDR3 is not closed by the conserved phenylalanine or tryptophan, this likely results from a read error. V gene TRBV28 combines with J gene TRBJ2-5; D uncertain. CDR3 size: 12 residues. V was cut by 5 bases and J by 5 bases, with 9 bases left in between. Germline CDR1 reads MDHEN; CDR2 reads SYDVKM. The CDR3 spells CASSISPETQYL. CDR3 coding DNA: TGTGCCAGCAGTATATCGCCGGAGACCCAGTACCTC.

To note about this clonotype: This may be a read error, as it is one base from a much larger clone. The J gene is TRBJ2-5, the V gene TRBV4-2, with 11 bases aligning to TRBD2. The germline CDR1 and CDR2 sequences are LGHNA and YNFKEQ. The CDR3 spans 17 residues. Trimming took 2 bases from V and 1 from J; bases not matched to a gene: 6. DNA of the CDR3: TGTGCCAGCAGCCAAAAGGGACTAGCGGAACTCCAAGAGACCCAGTACTTC. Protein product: CASSQKGLAELQETQYF.

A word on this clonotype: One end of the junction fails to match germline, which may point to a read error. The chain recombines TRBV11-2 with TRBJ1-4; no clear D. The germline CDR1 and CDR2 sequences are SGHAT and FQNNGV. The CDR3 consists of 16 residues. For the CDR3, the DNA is TGTGCCAGCAGCCCTCCCAGACGCAGTGGGAGTGAAAAACTGTTATTT. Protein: CASSPPRRSGSEKLLF.

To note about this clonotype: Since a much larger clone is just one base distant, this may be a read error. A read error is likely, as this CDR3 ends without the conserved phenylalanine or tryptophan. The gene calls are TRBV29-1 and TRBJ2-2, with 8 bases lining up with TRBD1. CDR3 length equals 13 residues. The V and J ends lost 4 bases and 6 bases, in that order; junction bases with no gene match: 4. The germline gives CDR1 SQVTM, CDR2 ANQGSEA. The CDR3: CSVGARGPGELFL. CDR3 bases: TGCAGCGTTGGGGCCAGGGGGCCCGGGGAGCTGTTTTTG.